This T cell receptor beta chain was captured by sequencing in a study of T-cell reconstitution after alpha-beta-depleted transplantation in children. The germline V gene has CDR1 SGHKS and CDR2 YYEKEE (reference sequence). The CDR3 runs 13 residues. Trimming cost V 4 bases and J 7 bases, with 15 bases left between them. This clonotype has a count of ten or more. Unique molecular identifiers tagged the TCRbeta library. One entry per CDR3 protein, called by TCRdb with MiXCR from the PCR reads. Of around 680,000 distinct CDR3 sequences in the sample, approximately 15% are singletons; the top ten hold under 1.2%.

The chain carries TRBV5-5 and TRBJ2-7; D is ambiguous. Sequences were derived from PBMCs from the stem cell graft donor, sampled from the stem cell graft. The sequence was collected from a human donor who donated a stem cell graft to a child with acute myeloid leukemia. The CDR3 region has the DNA TGTGCCAGCAGCCTATCATTCGTCGGAGAGCAGTACTTC. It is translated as CASSLSFVGEQYF.